This paragraph reports one TCR beta chain. Antigen: not known. CDR1 and CDR2 (germline): LGHNA, YNFKEQ. The CDR3 extends over 15 amino acids. V gave up 8 bases and J gave up 3 bases, with 19 bases separating them. Several immunoSEQ plates received, in even portions, the genomic DNA of each subset. Replicate sorted-subset PCRs were loaded with around 0.2 ug DNA, 31,000 or so T cell genomes. Generated by immunoSEQ multiplex PCR, the TCRdb table keeps only in-frame clones and is missing some. The table records fewer than 2.5 million clones, more than 85% of them present only once. The data belong to a study of shared clonotypes between healthy human individuals. Study-wide points: Some clonotypes were shared by all four sorted-subset donors, while others were not shared. The non-shared ones had lower generation probabilities than the shared ones.

Material for sequencing was naive CD4+ T cells from PBMCs. This sample's subset: CD45RA+ positively selected. The source is a young man in good health. Some clones in this sample may be carry-over from other donors' samples. V and J are TRBV4-2 and TRBJ1-1; D perhaps matches TRBD1 (6 bases). CDR3 DNA sequence: TGTGCCAGCTCTAGGTCGACAGGAGAGTACACTGAAGCTTTCTTT. Its translation is CASSRSTGEYTEAFF.